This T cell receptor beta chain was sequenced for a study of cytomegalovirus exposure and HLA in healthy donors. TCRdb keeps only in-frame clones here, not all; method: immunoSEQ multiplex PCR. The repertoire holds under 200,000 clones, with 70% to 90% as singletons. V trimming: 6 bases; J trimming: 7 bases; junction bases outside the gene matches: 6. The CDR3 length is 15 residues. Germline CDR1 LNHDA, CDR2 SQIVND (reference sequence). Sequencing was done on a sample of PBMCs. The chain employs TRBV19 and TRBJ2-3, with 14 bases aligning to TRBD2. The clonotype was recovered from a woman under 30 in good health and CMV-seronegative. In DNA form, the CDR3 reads TGTGCCAGTAGCGGAGGGACTAGCGGGAGATATACGCAGTATTTT. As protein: CASSGGTSGRYTQYF.